This entry lists 3 T cell receptor beta chains sequenced from one sample in a study of OX40 agonist ivuxolimab in advanced cancers. Profiled with immunoSEQ multiplex PCR; TCRdb holds only in-frame clones, not every one. This sample has tens of thousands of clones, with 75% to 80% found just once. This specimen consisted of CD4+ or CD8+ T cells sorted from blood, obtained in a trial of the OX40 agonist ivuxolimab. These receptors came from an adult with an advanced solid tumor such as melanoma, head and neck, liver or kidney cancer.

The chain recombines TRBV5-6 with TRBJ1-2; D is ambiguous. The V end lost 4 bases, the J end lost 8 bases, and 3 bases lay between the germline ends. CDR3 size: 9 residues. Germline lookup yields CDR1 SGHDT and CDR2 YYEEEE. CDR3 nucleotide sequence: TGTGCCAGCAGCGGCGGCTACACCTTC. It codes for CASSGGYTF.

V is TRBV9 and J is TRBJ2-7, with TRBD2 identical over 11 bases. The V gene's germline CDR1 is SGDLS and CDR2 YYNGEE. V was pared by 3 bases and J by 2 bases, with 4 bases of the junction left unmatched. The CDR3 contains 15 residues. CDR3 DNA sequence: TGTGCCAGCAGCGAACTAGCGGGAGAGACCTACGAGCAGTACTTC. Translated: CASSELAGETYEQYF.

This sequence joins TRBV28 and TRBJ1-5; D remains ambiguous. Germline V lookup: CDR1 MDHEN, CDR2 SYDVKM. The CDR3 is 11 amino acids. V was clipped by 6 bases and J by 7 bases, with 7 bases between them. Here the CDR3 reads CASSRRQPQHF. The CDR3 DNA is TGTGCCAGCAGCCGACGCCAGCCCCAGCATTTT.